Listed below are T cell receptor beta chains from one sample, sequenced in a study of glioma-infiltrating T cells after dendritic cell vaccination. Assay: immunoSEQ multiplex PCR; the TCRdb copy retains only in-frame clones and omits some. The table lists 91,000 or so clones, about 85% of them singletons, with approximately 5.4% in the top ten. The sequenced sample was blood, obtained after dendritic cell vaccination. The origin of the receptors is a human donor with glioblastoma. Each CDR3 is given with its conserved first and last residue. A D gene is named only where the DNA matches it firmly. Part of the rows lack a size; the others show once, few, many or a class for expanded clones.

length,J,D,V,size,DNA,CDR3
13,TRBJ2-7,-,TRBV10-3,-,TGTGCCATCCGAAACAGGGAATCCTACGAGCAGTACTTC,CAIRNRESYEQYF
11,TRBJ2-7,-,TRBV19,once,TGTGCCAGCGGGGGTTTCTACGAGCAGTACTTC,CASGGFYEQYF
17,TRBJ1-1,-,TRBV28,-,TGTGCCAGCAGTCGGGGACTTCCTCGCAGGATTGGGGCTGAAGCTTTCTTT,CASSRGLPRRIGAEAFF
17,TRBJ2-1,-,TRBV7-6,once,TGTGCCAGCAGTCTCAGTTGGGCGATGGGGCAATCGCGTGAGCAGTTCTTC,CASSLSWAMGQSREQFF
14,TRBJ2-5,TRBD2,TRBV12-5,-,TGTGCTAGTGGTTTGTGGCTAGCGGGGGAGACCCAGTACTTC,CASGLWLAGETQYF
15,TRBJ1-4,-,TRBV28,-,TGTGCCAGCAGTTTATTAGCGGGCTTTGGTGAAAAACTGTTTTTT,CASSLLAGFGEKLFF
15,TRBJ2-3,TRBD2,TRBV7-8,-,TGTGCCAGCAGCTTAGGCGGGAGAAGTACAGATACGCAGTATTTT,CASSLGGRSTDTQYF
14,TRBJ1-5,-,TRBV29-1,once,TGCAGCGTTGGCACGGACTATAGCAATCAGCCCCAGCATTTT,CSVGTDYSNQPQHF
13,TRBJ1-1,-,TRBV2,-,TGTGCCAGCAGTGTGGGGATACAGGTTGAAGCTTTCTTT,CASSVGIQVEAFF
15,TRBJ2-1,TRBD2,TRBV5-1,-,TGCGCCAGCAGCTCCTCGACTAGCGGGAGCTCTGAGCAGTTCTTC,CASSSSTSGSSEQFF
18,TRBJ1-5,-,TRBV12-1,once,TGTGCCAGCAGCGCTCCGGGACAGGGTTTATCCACGTTAGAGCCCCAGCATTTT,CASSAPGQGLSTLEPQHF
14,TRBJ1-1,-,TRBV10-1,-,TGCGCCAGCAGTGAGTCGTACAGGTGGACTGAAGCTTTCTTT,CASSESYRWTEAFF
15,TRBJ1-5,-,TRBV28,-,TGTGCCAGCAATTCCCGTCGGGGCGCGGGATCGCCCCAGCATTTT,CASNSRRGAGSPQHF
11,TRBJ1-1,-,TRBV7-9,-,TGTGCCAGCAGTTTACAGGGTTTGGCTTTCTTT,CASSLQGLAFF
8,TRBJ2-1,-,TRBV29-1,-,TGCAGCGTCAGTGAGCAGTTCTTC,CSVSEQFF
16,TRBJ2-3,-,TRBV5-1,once,TGCGCCAGCAGCTTGGCCGTAGCGGCCAGCACAGATACGCAGTATTTT,CASSLAVAASTDTQYF
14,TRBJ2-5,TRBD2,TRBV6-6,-,TGTGCCAGCCGGGGGGAGGTCCCCCAAGAGACCCAGTACTTC,CASRGEVPQETQYF
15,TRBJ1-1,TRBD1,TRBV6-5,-,TGTGCCAGCAGTAAAAAGACAGGGCGGAACACTGAAGCTTTCTTT,CASSKKTGRNTEAFF
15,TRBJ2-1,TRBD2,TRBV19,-,TGTGCCAGTAGTCCCCGCTCAGCGGGAGCACATGAGCAGTTCTTC,CASSPRSAGAHEQFF
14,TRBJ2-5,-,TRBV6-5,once,TGTGCCAGCAGATCGGGGGTTCAATTGGAGACCCAGTACTTC,CASRSGVQLETQYF
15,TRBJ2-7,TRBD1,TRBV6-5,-,TGTGCCAGCAGGAGGGACAGGGGGGGGATGTACGAGCAGTACTTC,CASRRDRGGMYEQYF
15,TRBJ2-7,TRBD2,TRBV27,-,TGTGCCAGCTCTCTTCTAGCGGCAGGATCCTACGAGCAGTACTTC,CASSLLAAGSYEQYF
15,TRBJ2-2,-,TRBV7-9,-,TGTGCCAGCAGCTCCGGGACTTTCCATACCGGGGAGCTGTTTTTT,CASSSGTFHTGELFF
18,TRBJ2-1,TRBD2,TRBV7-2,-,TGTGCCAGCAGCTCTCGTCGGGGGGGACTAGCGGGCTACAATGAGCAGTTCTTC,CASSSRRGGLAGYNEQFF
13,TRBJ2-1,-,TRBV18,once,TGTGCCAGCTCAGTACAGGACTACAATGAGCAGTTCTTC,CASSVQDYNEQFF
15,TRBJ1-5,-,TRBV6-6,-,TGTGCCAGCAGCCCCCCAGGGGCAGACAATCAGCCCCAGCATTTT,CASSPPGADNQPQHF
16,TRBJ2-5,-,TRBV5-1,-,TGCGCCAGCAGCCCCGCACTGTATTGGGGGCTAGAGACCCAGTACTTC,CASSPALYWGLETQYF
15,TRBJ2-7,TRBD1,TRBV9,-,TGTGCCAGCAGCCCAGACAGGGCAGGGGGCGACGAGCAGTACTTC,CASSPDRAGGDEQYF